This T cell receptor (beta chain) comes out of a study of shared clonotypes between healthy human individuals. General study findings and limits: The sampled material consisted only of blood, and tissue repertoires are likely to differ.

Genomic DNA of each subset was evenly split across several immunoSEQ plates. The repertoire was sequenced with immunoSEQ multiplex PCR; TCRdb's copy has only in-frame clones and lacks some. In the table there are about 340,000 clones, over 70% of which are singletons. The trim removed 1 base at V and 6 bases at J, leaving 12 bases unmatched. This CDR3 contains 18 residues. The germline CDR1 and CDR2 sequences are KGHSH and LQKENI. A word on this clone: Its antigen is still unknown. This specimen includes other DNA sequences encoding the same CDR3.

Donation came from healthy HIV-negative adults that had no recent acute infections or vaccinations. From CD4+ cells came CD45RA+ naive and CD45RA-negative memory subsets. The chain employs TRBV18 and TRBJ2-3; 11 bases are a match to TRBD1. The TCR originated in a man aged 25-45 years in good health. Sequenced material: memory CD4+ T cells sorted from blood. The subset denotes: CD45RA-negative fraction. For the CDR3, the DNA is TGTGCCAGCTCACCACTCCTAGGCCGGGACAGGGGGATGGATACGCAGTATTTT. Its protein is CASSPLLGRDRGMDTQYF.